This note documents a single TCR beta chain sequence. The entry originates in a study of T cell changes during pregnancy in multiple sclerosis. Clones were sequenced by immunoSEQ multiplex PCR, and TCRdb holds only the in-frame ones, with some missing. The table lists 70,000 to 90,000 clones, approximately 91% of them singletons. The CDR3 is made up of 14 amino acids. V lost 7 bases, J lost 3 bases, and 7 bases stayed unmatched. Germline lookup yields CDR1 MDHEN and CDR2 SYDVKM. Sequencing used PBMCs, obtained in the first trimester of pregnancy. The chain recombines TRBV28 with TRBJ1-1, with TRBD1 identical over 8 bases. This TCR came from a female donor in good health, serving as a control in a pregnancy study. Some clones in this sample may be carry-over from other donors' samples. The CDR3 DNA sequence: TGTGCCAGCACCCGACAGGGGTACTACACTGAAGCTTTCTTT. Protein product: CASTRQGYYTEAFF.